Here is one T cell receptor beta chain with its context. What it binds is not known. The data were obtained in a study of T-cell memory formation after mild COVID-19. TCRdb re-called the 5' RACE reads through MiXCR, storing one row per CDR3 protein. The sample has 270,000 or so distinct CDR3 sequences; 15% to 20% are singletons. General observations from the study: Memory cells collected pre-infection included some clones that later responded, suggesting cross-reactive memory joined. Day 15 to 85 contracting clones showed balanced CD4/CD8; later expanders leaned CD4+.

CDR3 size: 13 residues. Trimming took off 9 bases at V and 4 bases at J, with 13 bases between the two ends. From germline, CDR1 is SEHNR and CDR2 FQNEAQ (reference sequence). The sequenced material came from PBMCs or a T cell subset sorted from them (not recorded which). The receptor comes from a man aged 18 to 35 who had mild COVID-19 (a few samples of this study predate the infection). Cell type and time point are not known. The rearrangement joins TRBV7-9 to TRBJ2-1; no firm D call. The CDR3 DNA sequence: TGTGCCAGTAGACTGAGTCTTTACAATGAGCAGTTCTTC. This encodes CASRLSLYNEQFF.